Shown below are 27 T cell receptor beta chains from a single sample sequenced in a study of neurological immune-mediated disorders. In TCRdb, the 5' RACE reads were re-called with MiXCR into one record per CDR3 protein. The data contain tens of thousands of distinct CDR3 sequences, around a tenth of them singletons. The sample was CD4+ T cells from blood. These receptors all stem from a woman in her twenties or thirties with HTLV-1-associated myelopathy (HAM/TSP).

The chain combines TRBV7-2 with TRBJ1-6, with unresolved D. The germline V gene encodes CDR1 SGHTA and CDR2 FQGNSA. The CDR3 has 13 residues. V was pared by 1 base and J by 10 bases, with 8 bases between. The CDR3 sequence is CASSLDWRSPLHF. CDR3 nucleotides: TGTGCCAGCAGCTTAGACTGGCGGTCACCCCTCCACTTT.

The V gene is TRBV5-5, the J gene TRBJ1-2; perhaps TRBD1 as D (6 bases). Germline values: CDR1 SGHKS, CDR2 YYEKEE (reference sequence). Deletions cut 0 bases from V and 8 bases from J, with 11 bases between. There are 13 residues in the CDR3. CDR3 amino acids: CASSLAGDRGYTF. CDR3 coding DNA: TGTGCCAGCAGCTTGGCCGGAGACAGGGGCTACACCTTC. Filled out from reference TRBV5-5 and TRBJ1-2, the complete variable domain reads DAGVTQSPTHLIKTRGQQVTLRCSPISGHKSVSWYQQVLGQGPQFIFQYYEKEERGRGNFPDRFSARQFPNYSSELNVNALLLGDSALYLCASSLAGDRGYTFGSGTRLTVV.

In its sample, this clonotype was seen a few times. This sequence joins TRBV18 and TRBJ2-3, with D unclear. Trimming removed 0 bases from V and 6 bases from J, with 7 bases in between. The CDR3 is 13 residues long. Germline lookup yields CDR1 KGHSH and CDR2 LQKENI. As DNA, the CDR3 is TGTGCCAGCTCACCACCCGGCCTTGATACGCAGTATTTT. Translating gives CASSPPGLDTQYF.

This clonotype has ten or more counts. The CDR3 coding sequence is TGTGCCAGCAGTCTCCGGGACAGGGCGGGGTATGGCTACACCTTC. Encoded protein: CASSLRDRAGYGYTF. The chain combines TRBV28 with TRBJ1-2; 9 bases fit TRBD1. The germline gives CDR1 MDHEN, CDR2 SYDVKM. The CDR3 runs 15 residues. V shed 5 bases, J shed 5 bases, and the junction held 9 bases outside the gene matches.

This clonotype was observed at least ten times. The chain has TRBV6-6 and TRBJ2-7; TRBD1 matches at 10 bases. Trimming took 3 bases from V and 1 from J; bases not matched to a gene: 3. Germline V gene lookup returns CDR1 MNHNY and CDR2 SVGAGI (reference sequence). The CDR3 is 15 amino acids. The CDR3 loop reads CASSYTGQGSYEQYF. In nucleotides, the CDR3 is TGTGCCAGCAGTTATACGGGACAGGGGTCCTACGAGCAGTACTTC.

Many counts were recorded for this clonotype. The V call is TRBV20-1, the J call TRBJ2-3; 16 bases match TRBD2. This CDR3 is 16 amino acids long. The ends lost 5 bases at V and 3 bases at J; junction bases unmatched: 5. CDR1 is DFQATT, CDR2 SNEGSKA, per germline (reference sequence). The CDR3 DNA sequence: TGCAGTGCTGGGGGACTAGCGGGGGGGCCGACAGATACGCAGTATTTT. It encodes CSAGGLAGGPTDTQYF.

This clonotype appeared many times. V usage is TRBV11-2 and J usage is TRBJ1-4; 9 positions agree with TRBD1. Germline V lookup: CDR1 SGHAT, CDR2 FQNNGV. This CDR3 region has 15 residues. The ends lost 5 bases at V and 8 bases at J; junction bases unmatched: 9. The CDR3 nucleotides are TGTGCCAGCAGCCGATCACAGGGGGCGGTAGAAAAACTGTTTTTT. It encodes CASSRSQGAVEKLFF.

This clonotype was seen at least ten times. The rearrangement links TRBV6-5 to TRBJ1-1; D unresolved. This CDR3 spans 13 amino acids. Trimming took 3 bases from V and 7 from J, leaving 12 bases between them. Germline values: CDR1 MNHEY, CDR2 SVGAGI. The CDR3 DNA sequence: TGTGCCAGCAGTTATGAGGGTGGTAGTGAAGCTTTCTTT. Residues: CASSYEGGSEAFF.

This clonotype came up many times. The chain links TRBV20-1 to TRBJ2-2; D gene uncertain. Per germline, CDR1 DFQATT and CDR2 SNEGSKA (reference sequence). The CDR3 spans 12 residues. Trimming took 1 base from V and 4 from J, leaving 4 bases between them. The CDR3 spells CSARGGTGELFF. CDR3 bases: TGCAGTGCTAGAGGGGGCACCGGGGAGCTGTTTTTT.

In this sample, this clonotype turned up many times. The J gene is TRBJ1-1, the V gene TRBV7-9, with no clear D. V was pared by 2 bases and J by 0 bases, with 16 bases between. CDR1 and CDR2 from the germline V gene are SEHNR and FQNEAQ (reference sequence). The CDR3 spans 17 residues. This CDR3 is CASSLRPRESLNTEAFF. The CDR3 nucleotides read TGTGCCAGCAGCTTACGGCCCCGGGAGAGCCTGAACACTGAAGCTTTCTTT.

The CDR3 is CASSLGTSPHEQFF. The CDR3 nucleotides are TGCGCCAGCAGCTTGGGGACTAGCCCCCATGAGCAGTTCTTC. The chain carries TRBV5-1 and TRBJ2-1, with 8 bases that match TRBD2. This CDR3 region has 14 residues. In germline, CDR1 is SGHRS, CDR2 YFSETQ. V lost 0 bases to trimming and J lost 8 bases; unmatched junction nucleotides: 4. Using reference TRBV5-1 and TRBJ2-1 for the parts outside the CDR3, the full variable domain is KAGVTQTPRYLIKTRGQQVTLSCSPISGHRSVSWYQQTPGQGLQFLFEYFSETQRNKGNFPGRFSGRQFSNSRSEMNVSTLELGDSALYLCASSLGTSPHEQFFGPGTRLTVL.

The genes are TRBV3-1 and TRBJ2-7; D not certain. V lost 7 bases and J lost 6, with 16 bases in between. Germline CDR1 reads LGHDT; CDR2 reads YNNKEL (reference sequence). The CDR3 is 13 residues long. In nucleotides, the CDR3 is TGTGCCAGCAACCCGAAGCTCAAGCGCGAGCAGTACTTC. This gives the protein CASNPKLKREQYF.

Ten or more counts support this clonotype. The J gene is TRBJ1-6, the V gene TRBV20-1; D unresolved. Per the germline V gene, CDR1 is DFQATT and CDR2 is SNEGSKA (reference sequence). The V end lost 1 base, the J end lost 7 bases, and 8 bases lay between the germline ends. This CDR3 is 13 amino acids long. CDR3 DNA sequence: TGCAGTGCTAGAGGACCCCCAAATTCACCCCTCCACTTT. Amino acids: CSARGPPNSPLHF.

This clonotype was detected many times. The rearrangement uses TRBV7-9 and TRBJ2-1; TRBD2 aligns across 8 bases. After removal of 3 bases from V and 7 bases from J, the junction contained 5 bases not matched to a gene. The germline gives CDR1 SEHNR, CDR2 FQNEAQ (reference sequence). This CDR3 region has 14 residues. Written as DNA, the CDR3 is TGTGCCAGCAGCTTGCCGGGGGGGTGGAATGAGCAGTTCTTC. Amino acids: CASSLPGGWNEQFF.

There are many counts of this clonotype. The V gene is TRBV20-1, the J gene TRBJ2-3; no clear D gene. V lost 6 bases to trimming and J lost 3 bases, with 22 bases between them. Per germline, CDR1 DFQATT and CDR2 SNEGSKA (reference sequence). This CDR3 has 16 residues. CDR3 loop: CSAQPRSVLRTDTQYF. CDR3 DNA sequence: TGCAGTGCGCAACCCAGGAGCGTTCTTCGGACAGATACGCAGTATTTT.

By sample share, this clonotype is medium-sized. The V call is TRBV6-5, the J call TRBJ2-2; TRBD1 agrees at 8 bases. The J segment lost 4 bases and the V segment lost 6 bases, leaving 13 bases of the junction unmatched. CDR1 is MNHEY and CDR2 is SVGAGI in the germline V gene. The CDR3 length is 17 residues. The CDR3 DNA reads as TGTGCCAGCAGGAGGCAGGGGGCTAGGTCGGGCACCGGGGAGCTGTTTTTT. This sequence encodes CASRRQGARSGTGELFF.

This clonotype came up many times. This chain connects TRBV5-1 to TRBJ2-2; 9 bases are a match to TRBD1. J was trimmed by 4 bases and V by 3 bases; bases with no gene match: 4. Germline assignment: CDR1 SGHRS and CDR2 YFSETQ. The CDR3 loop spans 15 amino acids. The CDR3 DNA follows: TGCGCCAGCAGCTCCGGGACAGGGTTCACCGGGGAGCTGTTTTTT. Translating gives CASSSGTGFTGELFF.

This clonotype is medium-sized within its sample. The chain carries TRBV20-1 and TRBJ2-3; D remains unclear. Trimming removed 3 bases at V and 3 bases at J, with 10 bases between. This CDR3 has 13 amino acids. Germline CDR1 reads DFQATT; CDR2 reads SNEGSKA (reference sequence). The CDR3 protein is CSASDSRTDTQYF. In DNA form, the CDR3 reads TGCAGTGCTAGCGACTCGAGGACAGATACGCAGTATTTT.

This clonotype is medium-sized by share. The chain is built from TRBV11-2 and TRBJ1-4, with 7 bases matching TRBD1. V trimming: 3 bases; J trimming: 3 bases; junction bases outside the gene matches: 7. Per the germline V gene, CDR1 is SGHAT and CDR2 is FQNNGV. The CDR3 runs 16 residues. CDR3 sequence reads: CASSFLQGGSNEKLFF. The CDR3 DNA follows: TGTGCCAGCAGCTTTCTCCAGGGGGGCTCTAATGAAAAACTGTTTTTT.

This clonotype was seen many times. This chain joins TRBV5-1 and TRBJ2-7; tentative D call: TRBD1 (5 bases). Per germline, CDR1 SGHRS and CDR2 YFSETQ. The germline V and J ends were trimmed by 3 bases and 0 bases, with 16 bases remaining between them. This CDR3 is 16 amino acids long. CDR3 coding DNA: TGCGCCAGCAGCTATCTACAGGCGCCGAGCTCCTACGAGCAGTACTTC. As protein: CASSYLQAPSSYEQYF.

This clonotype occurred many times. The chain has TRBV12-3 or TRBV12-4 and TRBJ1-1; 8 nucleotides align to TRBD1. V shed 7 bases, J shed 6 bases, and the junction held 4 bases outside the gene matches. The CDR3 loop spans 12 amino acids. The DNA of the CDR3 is TGTGCCAGCACTACAGGGGGGGCTGAAGCTTTCTTT. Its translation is CASTTGGAEAFF.

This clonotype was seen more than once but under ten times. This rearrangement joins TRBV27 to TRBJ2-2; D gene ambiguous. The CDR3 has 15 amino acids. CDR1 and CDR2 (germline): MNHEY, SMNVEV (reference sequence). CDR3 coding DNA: TGTTACAGCAGTTTCTATGGAATGAACACCGGGGAGCTGTTTTTT. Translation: CYSSFYGMNTGELFF.

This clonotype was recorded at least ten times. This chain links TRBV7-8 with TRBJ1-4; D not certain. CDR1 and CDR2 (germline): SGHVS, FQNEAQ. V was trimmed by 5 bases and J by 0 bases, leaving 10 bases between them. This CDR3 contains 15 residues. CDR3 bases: TGTGCCAGCAGCATGAATACAGCAACTAATGAAAAACTGTTTTTT. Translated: CASSMNTATNEKLFF.

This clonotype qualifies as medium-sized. CDR3 residues: CATSGTGRAGELFF. DNA for the CDR3: TGTGCCACCAGTGGGACAGGGAGAGCCGGGGAGCTGTTTTTT. The chain uses TRBV24-1 and TRBJ2-2; 8 bases agree with TRBD1. CDR1 and CDR2 from the germline V gene are KGHDR and SFDVKD. With 5 bases clipped from V and 6 bases from J, the junction kept 4 bases outside the gene matches. This CDR3 is built from 14 residues.

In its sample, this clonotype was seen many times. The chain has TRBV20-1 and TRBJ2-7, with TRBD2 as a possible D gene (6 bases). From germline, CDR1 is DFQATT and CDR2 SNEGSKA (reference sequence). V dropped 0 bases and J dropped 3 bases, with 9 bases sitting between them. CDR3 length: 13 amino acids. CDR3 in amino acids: CSARDRGNYEQYF. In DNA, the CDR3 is TGCAGTGCTAGAGATCGGGGGAACTACGAGCAGTACTTC.

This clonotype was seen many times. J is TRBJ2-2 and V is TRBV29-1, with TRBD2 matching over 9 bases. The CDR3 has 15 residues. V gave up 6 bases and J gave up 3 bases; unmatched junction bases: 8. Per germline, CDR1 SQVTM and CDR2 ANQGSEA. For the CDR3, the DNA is TGCAGCGTCGTTCTAGCGGGGTCATACACCGGGGAGCTGTTTTTT. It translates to CSVVLAGSYTGELFF.

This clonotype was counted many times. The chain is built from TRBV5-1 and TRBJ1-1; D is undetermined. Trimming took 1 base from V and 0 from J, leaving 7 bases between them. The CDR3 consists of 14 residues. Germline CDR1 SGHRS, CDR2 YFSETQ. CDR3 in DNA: TGCGCCAGCAGCTTGACGCCGATGAACACTGAAGCTTTCTTT. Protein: CASSLTPMNTEAFF.